A selection of T cell receptor beta chains follows, all from one sample in a study of blood T cell repertoires in COVID-19. Using immunoSEQ multiplex PCR, the repertoire was profiled, and TCRdb retains in-frame clones only, with some absent. Among 100,000 to 150,000 clones listed, approximately 85% were seen once. Sequenced: peripheral blood. The receptors originated from an elderly woman with COVID-19, enrolled during active disease. Each CDR3 is given without its conserved first and last residue. A D gene is named only where the DNA matches it firmly.

CDR3aa: SVAEVDTIY
v_gene: TRBV29-1
d_gene: -
j_gene: TRBJ1-3

CDR3aa: ASSPSLDRSYEQY
v_gene: TRBV18
d_gene: -
j_gene: TRBJ2-7

CDR3aa: ASKGQTYEQY
v_gene: TRBV12-3/TRBV12-4
d_gene: -
j_gene: TRBJ2-7

CDR3aa: ASSISTGLYEQY
v_gene: TRBV7-9
d_gene: TRBD1
j_gene: TRBJ2-7

CDR3aa: ASSLYERQDTQY
v_gene: TRBV28
d_gene: -
j_gene: TRBJ2-3

CDR3aa: ASSWTSGQETQY
v_gene: TRBV28
d_gene: TRBD2
j_gene: TRBJ2-5

CDR3aa: ASSIVGGPYQETQY
v_gene: TRBV19
d_gene: -
j_gene: TRBJ2-5

CDR3aa: ASSKSGANVLT
v_gene: TRBV9
d_gene: -
j_gene: TRBJ2-6

CDR3aa: ASSQYGGGAVDQPQH
v_gene: TRBV3-1/TRBV3-2
d_gene: -
j_gene: TRBJ1-5

CDR3aa: ASSFRADRNTGELF
v_gene: TRBV5-1
d_gene: -
j_gene: TRBJ2-2

CDR3aa: ATSDPYRDRDFGGYT
v_gene: TRBV24-1
d_gene: TRBD1
j_gene: TRBJ1-2

CDR3aa: ASSLGAAGGGGGELF
v_gene: TRBV7-6
d_gene: TRBD2
j_gene: TRBJ2-2

CDR3aa: ASSLAGLGTLNSPLH
v_gene: TRBV5-1
d_gene: -
j_gene: TRBJ1-6

CDR3aa: ASSIVWAGGPNEQF
v_gene: TRBV19
d_gene: -
j_gene: TRBJ2-1

CDR3aa: ASRELAGAGYTQY
v_gene: TRBV19
d_gene: TRBD2
j_gene: TRBJ2-3

CDR3aa: ASSPVRVGADTQY
v_gene: TRBV3-1/TRBV3-2
d_gene: -
j_gene: TRBJ2-3

CDR3aa: ASSRPGTGPGELF
v_gene: TRBV6-5
d_gene: TRBD1
j_gene: TRBJ2-2

CDR3aa: ASSLSGLGIRGGTEAF
v_gene: TRBV5-1
d_gene: -
j_gene: TRBJ1-1

CDR3aa: ASSEDRVQGYT
v_gene: TRBV19
d_gene: TRBD1
j_gene: TRBJ1-2

CDR3aa: ASSQDNGNQPQH
v_gene: TRBV5-1
d_gene: -
j_gene: TRBJ1-5

CDR3aa: ASSAREDTGELF
v_gene: TRBV9
d_gene: TRBD2
j_gene: TRBJ2-2

CDR3aa: ASRSTTATGNTIY
v_gene: TRBV6-5
d_gene: -
j_gene: TRBJ1-3

CDR3aa: ASSNIGQGYEQY
v_gene: TRBV6-2/TRBV6-3
d_gene: TRBD1
j_gene: TRBJ2-7

CDR3aa: ASSPSGTQQPQH
v_gene: TRBV6-6
d_gene: -
j_gene: TRBJ1-5

CDR3aa: ASSPGQVQETQY
v_gene: TRBV18
d_gene: TRBD1
j_gene: TRBJ2-5

CDR3aa: ASSVGTMVGVGEF
v_gene: TRBV9
d_gene: -
j_gene: TRBJ2-1

CDR3aa: ASSLDRANEAF
v_gene: TRBV7-8
d_gene: -
j_gene: TRBJ1-1

CDR3aa: ASSPLHNRGFTDTQY
v_gene: TRBV5-6
d_gene: -
j_gene: TRBJ2-3

CDR3aa: ASSLSGTSIYEQY
v_gene: TRBV11-2
d_gene: TRBD2
j_gene: TRBJ2-7

CDR3aa: ATLPGGPAVEWNEQF
v_gene: TRBV12-1
d_gene: -
j_gene: TRBJ2-1

CDR3aa: ASSSLDEQY
v_gene: TRBV7-9
d_gene: -
j_gene: TRBJ2-7

CDR3aa: ASARQGSSYEQY
v_gene: TRBV28
d_gene: TRBD1
j_gene: TRBJ2-7

CDR3aa: ASSQQQGAYT
v_gene: TRBV3-1/TRBV3-2
d_gene: -
j_gene: TRBJ1-2

CDR3aa: ASSAPGRDYGYT
v_gene: TRBV9
d_gene: -
j_gene: TRBJ1-2

CDR3aa: ASSPIPTAKNTEAF
v_gene: TRBV18
d_gene: -
j_gene: TRBJ1-1

CDR3aa: ASASGRPVTGELF
v_gene: TRBV7-3
d_gene: TRBD2
j_gene: TRBJ2-2

CDR3aa: ASSLEGSSNQPQH
v_gene: TRBV5-1
d_gene: -
j_gene: TRBJ1-5

CDR3aa: ASSQEPTGPGEQY
v_gene: TRBV3-1/TRBV3-2
d_gene: TRBD1
j_gene: TRBJ2-7

CDR3aa: ASTDVVGLSNQPQH
v_gene: TRBV19
d_gene: -
j_gene: TRBJ1-5

CDR3aa: ASSYSNSKNQF
v_gene: TRBV6-6
d_gene: -
j_gene: TRBJ2-1

CDR3aa: SALGNQPQH
v_gene: TRBV20-1
d_gene: -
j_gene: TRBJ1-5

CDR3aa: ASSQDYAGDEQF
v_gene: TRBV3-1/TRBV3-2
d_gene: TRBD2
j_gene: TRBJ2-1

CDR3aa: ASSRPGQGCEKLF
v_gene: TRBV4-3
d_gene: TRBD1
j_gene: TRBJ1-4

CDR3aa: ASTGQGYGYT
v_gene: TRBV19
d_gene: TRBD1
j_gene: TRBJ1-2

CDR3aa: ASSLVDRGPSTEAF
v_gene: TRBV5-6
d_gene: TRBD1
j_gene: TRBJ1-1

CDR3aa: ASSLQGRDNEQF
v_gene: TRBV11-1
d_gene: -
j_gene: TRBJ2-1

CDR3aa: ARDRGRDEQY
v_gene: TRBV3-1/TRBV3-2
d_gene: TRBD1
j_gene: TRBJ2-7

CDR3aa: ASSSGTEAYGYT
v_gene: TRBV5-1
d_gene: TRBD1
j_gene: TRBJ1-2

CDR3aa: ASSGGSTDTQY
v_gene: TRBV4-2
d_gene: -
j_gene: TRBJ2-3

CDR3aa: ASSTTGTGRSNSPLH
v_gene: TRBV19
d_gene: TRBD1
j_gene: TRBJ1-6